Presented here are 3 T cell receptor beta chains from one specimen sequenced in a study of cytomegalovirus exposure and HLA in healthy donors. The PCR employed 60 Vbeta primers together with 13 Jbeta primers. Here immunoSEQ multiplex PCR was the method, and the copy in TCRdb shows in-frame clones only, minus some. The repertoire consists of under 150,000 clones, with 75% to 85% occurring once and the leading ten covering about 6.6%. Material: PBMCs. All receptors come from a woman aged 35 to 49 in good health and CMV-seropositive.

V usage is TRBV5-1 and J usage is TRBJ2-2; 7 nucleotides match TRBD2. After removal of 4 bases from V and 0 bases from J, the junction contained 3 bases not matched to a gene. Germline V gene sequence: CDR1 SGHRS, CDR2 YFSETQ. The CDR3 is made up of 15 amino acids. CDR3 region: CASSPSGANTGELFF. The CDR3 nucleotides are TGCGCCAGCAGCCCCAGCGGGGCGAACACCGGGGAGCTGTTTTTT.

V and J are TRBV4-1 and TRBJ2-2, with D tentatively TRBD2 (6 bases). The CDR3 covers 15 residues. Germline V gene lookup returns CDR1 MGHRA and CDR2 YSYEKL. Trimming cost V 1 base and J 6 bases, with 12 bases left between them. CDR3 in amino acids: CASSQVGGAPGELFF. The CDR3 region has the DNA TGCGCCAGCAGCCAAGTGGGGGGAGCGCCCGGGGAGCTGTTTTTT.

This chain connects TRBV5-1 to TRBJ2-1; D is ambiguous. Germline lookup yields CDR1 SGHRS and CDR2 YFSETQ. Trimming cost V 4 bases and J 0 bases, with 11 bases left between them. The CDR3 totals 15 residues. CDR3 residues: CASSASRSSYNEQFF. CDR3 coding DNA: TGCGCCAGCAGCGCATCAAGGAGCTCCTACAATGAGCAGTTCTTC.